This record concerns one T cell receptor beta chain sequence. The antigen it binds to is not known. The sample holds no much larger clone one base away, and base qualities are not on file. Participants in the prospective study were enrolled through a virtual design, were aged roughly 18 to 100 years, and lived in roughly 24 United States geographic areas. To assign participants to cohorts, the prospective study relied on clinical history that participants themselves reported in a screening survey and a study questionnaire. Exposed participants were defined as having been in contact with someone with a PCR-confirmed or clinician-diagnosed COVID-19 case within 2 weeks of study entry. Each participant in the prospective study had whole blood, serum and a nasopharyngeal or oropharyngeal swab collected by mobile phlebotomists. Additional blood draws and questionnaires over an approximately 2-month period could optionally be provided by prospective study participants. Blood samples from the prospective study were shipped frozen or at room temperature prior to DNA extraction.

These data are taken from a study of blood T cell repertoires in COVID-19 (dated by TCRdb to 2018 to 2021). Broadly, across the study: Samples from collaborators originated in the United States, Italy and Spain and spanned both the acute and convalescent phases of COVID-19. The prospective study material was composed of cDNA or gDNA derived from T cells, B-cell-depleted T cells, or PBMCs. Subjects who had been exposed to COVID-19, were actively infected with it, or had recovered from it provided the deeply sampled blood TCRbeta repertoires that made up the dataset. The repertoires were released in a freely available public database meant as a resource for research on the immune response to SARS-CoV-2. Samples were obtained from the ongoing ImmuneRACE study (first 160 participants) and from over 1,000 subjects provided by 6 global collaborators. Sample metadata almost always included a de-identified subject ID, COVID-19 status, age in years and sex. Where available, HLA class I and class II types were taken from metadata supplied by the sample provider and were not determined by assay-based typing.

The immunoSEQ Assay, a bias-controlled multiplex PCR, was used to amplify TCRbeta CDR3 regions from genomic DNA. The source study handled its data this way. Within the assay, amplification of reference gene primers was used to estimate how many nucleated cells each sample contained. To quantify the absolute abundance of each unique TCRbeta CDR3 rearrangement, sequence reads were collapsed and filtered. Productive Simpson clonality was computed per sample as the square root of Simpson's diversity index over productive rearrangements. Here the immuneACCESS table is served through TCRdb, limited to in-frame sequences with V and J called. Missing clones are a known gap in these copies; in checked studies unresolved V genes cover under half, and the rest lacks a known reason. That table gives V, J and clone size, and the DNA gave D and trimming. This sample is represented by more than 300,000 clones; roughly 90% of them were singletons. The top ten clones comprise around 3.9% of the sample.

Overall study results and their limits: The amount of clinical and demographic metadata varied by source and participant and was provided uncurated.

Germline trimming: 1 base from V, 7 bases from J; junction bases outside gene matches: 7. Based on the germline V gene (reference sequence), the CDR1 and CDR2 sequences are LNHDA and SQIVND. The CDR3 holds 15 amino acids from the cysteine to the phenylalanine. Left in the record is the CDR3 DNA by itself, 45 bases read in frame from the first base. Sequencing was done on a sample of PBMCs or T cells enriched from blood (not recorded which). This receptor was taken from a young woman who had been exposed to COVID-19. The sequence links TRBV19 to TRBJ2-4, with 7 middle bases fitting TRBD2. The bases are TGTGCCAGTAGTATAGTGGGGGGGAGTAGGAACATTCAGTACTTC. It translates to CASSIVGGSRNIQYF.